Listed here are 9 T cell receptor beta chains from one sample, sequenced in a study of control samples from healthy donors and cancer patients. Only in-frame clones appear in the TCRdb table, and some are missing; sequencing was by immunoSEQ multiplex PCR. The sample carries 40,000 to 50,000 clones, around 94% recorded once. Material: blood. All receptors come from a man aged 60 to 75 in good health.

The chain employs TRBV7-9 and TRBJ1-1; 8 bases match TRBD1. The V gene's germline CDR1 is SEHNR and CDR2 FQNEAQ (reference sequence). The CDR3 runs 14 residues. V dropped 1 base and J dropped 8; count of bases not matched to a gene: 6. The CDR3 DNA follows: TGTGCCAGCAGCTTAGGTTCAGGGGGCACCGAAGCTTTCTTT. It specifies CASSLGSGGTEAFF.

The V call is TRBV10-1, the J call TRBJ1-1; no reliable D call. This CDR3 region has 11 residues. The ends were cut back, 6 bases at V and 7 bases at J, with 9 bases in the middle. The germline CDR1 and CDR2 sequences are WNHNN and SYGVQD (reference sequence). CDR3 residues: CASSDFGEAFF. CDR3 bases: TGCGCCAGCAGCGACTTTGGTGAAGCTTTCTTT.

This chain connects TRBV6-2 or TRBV6-3 to TRBJ2-5; the D gene is possibly TRBD1 (6 bases). Germline V gives CDR1 MNHEY, CDR2 SVGEGT. The CDR3 extends over 14 amino acids. Trimming pared 5 bases from V and 1 base from J, leaving 11 bases between. This CDR3 reads CASSAGTTQETQYF. The CDR3 DNA follows: TGTGCCAGCAGTGCCGGGACAACCCAAGAGACCCAGTACTTC.

CDR3 residues: CASSWYGGDYEQYF. In nucleotides, the CDR3 is TGTGCCAGCAGCTGGTACGGGGGGGACTACGAGCAGTACTTC. The chain recombines TRBV7-3 with TRBJ2-7; TRBD2 agrees at 8 bases. After removal of 4 bases from V and 3 bases from J, the junction contained 5 bases not matched to a gene. The CDR3 sequence is 14 residues long. CDR1 and CDR2 (germline): SGHTA, FQGTGA.

This clone was detected once. The V call is TRBV19, the J call TRBJ2-5, with 7 bases aligning to TRBD1. This CDR3 has 14 residues. CDR1 and CDR2 (germline): LNHDA, SQIVND (reference sequence). V lost 2 bases, J lost 5 bases, and 5 bases stayed unmatched. The CDR3 protein is CASSIQGVIETQYF. As DNA, the CDR3 is TGTGCCAGTAGTATACAGGGGGTGATTGAGACCCAGTACTTC.

A single count supports this clone. The chain couples TRBV28 to TRBJ1-2; possible D gene TRBD1, 5 bases. Between the trimmed V and J ends, which lost 3 bases and 0 bases, there was a span of 11 bases. The CDR3 contains 15 residues. Germline CDR1 MDHEN, CDR2 SYDVKM. Here the CDR3 reads CASSLGGGPNYGYTF. The CDR3, as DNA: TGTGCCAGCAGTTTGGGGGGAGGCCCTAACTATGGCTACACCTTC.

The table lists this clone with a few counts. The J gene is TRBJ2-7, the V gene TRBV27; D ambiguous. Germline lookup yields CDR1 MNHEY and CDR2 SMNVEV (reference sequence). V lost 7 bases and J lost 0, with 13 bases in between. The CDR3 contains 14 residues. The CDR3 reads CASKTRATSYEQYF. The CDR3 bases are TGTGCCAGCAAAACGCGCGCTACCTCCTACGAGCAGTACTTC.

The chain combines TRBV6-4 with TRBJ2-3; tentatively, D is TRBD1 (6 bases). Looked up from germline, CDR1 is MRHNA and CDR2 is SNTAGT. The length of the CDR3 is 15 residues. V was shortened by 5 bases and J by 1 base, with 13 bases between the two germline ends. The CDR3 DNA follows: TGTGCCAGCAGTAAGGACAGTTTGGGCACAGATACGCAGTATTTT. Translating it yields CASSKDSLGTDTQYF.

The chain joins TRBV10-1 to TRBJ2-3; unclear D gene. The CDR3 totals 13 residues. Trimming left V 6 bases short and J 4 bases short, with 11 bases between. In germline, CDR1 is WNHNN, CDR2 SYGVQD (reference sequence). The CDR3 nucleotides read TGCGCCAGCAGCTTCTCCCTCGCAGATACGCAGTATTTT. Amino acid sequence: CASSFSLADTQYF.